A single sample is the source of the 27 T cell receptor beta chains below, sequenced in a study of patients and donors after allogeneic stem cell transplantation. A single record per CDR3 protein comes from TCRdb applying MiXCR to the RT-PCR reads. The sample includes 150,000 to 250,000 distinct CDR3 sequences, less than 45% of them seen just once. The sequencing sample was made of blood, either unsorted or a sorted T cell fraction (not recorded which). The receptor set was obtained from a human donor who was either an allogeneic HSCT recipient or a stem cell or donor lymphocyte infusion donor (not recorded which). It is not recorded whose cells these are; they may come from a transplant donor.

The chain carries TRBV20-1 and TRBJ2-1; 7 bases map to TRBD2. The CDR3 extends over 13 amino acids. Germline CDR1 is DFQATT and CDR2 is SNEGSKA (reference sequence). V lost 3 bases to trimming and J lost 2 bases; unmatched junction nucleotides: 1. The CDR3 sequence: CSASAGAYNEQFF. In DNA, the CDR3 is TGCAGTGCTAGTGCGGGGGCCTACAATGAGCAGTTCTTC.

The chain joins TRBV2 to TRBJ1-2; D is uncertain. CDR3 length equals 16 residues. Trimming removed 0 bases at V and 0 bases at J, with 11 bases between. Germline V gives CDR1 SNHLY, CDR2 FYNNEI. Written as DNA, the CDR3 is TGTGCCAGCAGTGAAGCGGTGGGGTCGGCTAACTATGGCTACACCTTC. Protein sequence: CASSEAVGSANYGYTF.

The chain links TRBV12-3 or TRBV12-4 to TRBJ1-2, with D hard to call. Trimming shortened V by 5 bases and J by 8 bases, and 24 bases separated the two germline ends. This CDR3 contains 16 residues. As DNA, the CDR3 is TGTGCCAGCAGTCTTAAAACCTCCCCACTGGTCGGCGGCTACACCTTC. Amino acid sequence: CASSLKTSPLVGGYTF.

V gene TRBV28 combines with J gene TRBJ2-5, with 11 bases lining up with TRBD2. Losses at the gene ends were 3 bases for V and 5 bases for J; bases not matched to a gene: 11. Germline CDR1 MDHEN, CDR2 SYDVKM. The CDR3 extends over 17 amino acids. CDR3 residues: CASSLLLAGDEGETQYF. The CDR3 nucleotides are TGTGCCAGCAGTTTGTTACTAGCGGGAGATGAAGGGGAGACCCAGTACTTC.

The V call is TRBV4-3, the J call TRBJ2-2; no reliable D call. V lost 0 bases and J 6 bases, leaving 8 bases between the germline ends. CDR1 and CDR2 (germline): LGHNA, YSLEER. The CDR3 totals 14 residues. The chain's CDR3 is CASSQDAAPGELFF. DNA of the CDR3: TGCGCCAGCAGCCAAGATGCCGCCCCCGGGGAGCTGTTTTTT.

V and J are TRBV27 and TRBJ2-7, with TRBD2 matching 10 bases. The CDR3 is 14 amino acids. Per the germline V gene, CDR1 is MNHEY and CDR2 is SMNVEV (reference sequence). J lost 5 bases, V lost 4 bases, and 5 bases had no gene match. CDR3 nucleotides: TGTGCCAGCAGTTCGACTAGCGGGTTGAACGAGCAGTACTTC. As protein: CASSSTSGLNEQYF.

This clonotype has just one count. The chain joins TRBV7-7 to TRBJ2-2, with D perhaps TRBD1 or TRBD2 (6 bases each). The CDR3 runs to 17 residues. V was shortened by 5 bases and J by 2 bases, with 18 bases between the two germline ends. Germline V gives CDR1 SSHAT, CDR2 FNYEAQ (reference sequence). As DNA, the CDR3 is TGTGCCAGCAGCCGTACACCGGGGGCGGATAACACCGGGGAGCTGTTTTTT. This encodes CASSRTPGADNTGELFF.

The chain links TRBV9 to TRBJ1-2, with 7 bases aligning to TRBD1. Per germline, CDR1 SGDLS and CDR2 YYNGEE. The CDR3 length is 19 residues. Trimming removed 4 bases from V and 0 bases from J; junction bases left unmatched: 18. CDR3 loop: CASSHIFGTVGPSNYGYTF. For the CDR3, the DNA is TGTGCCAGCAGCCATATTTTCGGGACAGTTGGTCCTTCTAACTATGGCTACACCTTC.

The gene calls are TRBV6-6 and TRBJ1-2; possibly TRBD1 for D (6 bases). Germline V gives CDR1 MNHNY, CDR2 SVGAGI (reference sequence). The CDR3 totals 15 residues. V lost 5 bases, J lost 1 base, and 14 bases lay in between. Written as DNA, the CDR3 is TGTGCCAGCAGTCAAACAGGGAACCTTAACTATGGCTACACCTTC. Amino acid sequence: CASSQTGNLNYGYTF.

V usage is TRBV6-5 and J usage is TRBJ1-1; 9 bases line up with TRBD1. The CDR3 is 15 residues long. The V gene's germline CDR1 is MNHEY and CDR2 SVGAGI. The J segment lost 4 bases and the V segment lost 1 base, leaving 4 bases of the junction unmatched. Here the CDR3 reads CASSYFTGGGTEAFF. CDR3 DNA sequence: TGTGCCAGCAGTTACTTTACAGGGGGCGGCACTGAAGCTTTCTTT.

This clonotype was observed a few times. V usage is TRBV24-1 and J usage is TRBJ2-7; no clear D gene. Germline V lookup: CDR1 KGHDR, CDR2 SFDVKD. The CDR3 totals 13 residues. V lost 12 bases to trimming and J lost 0 bases, with 14 bases between them. The chain's CDR3 is CASQPPSSYEQYF. The CDR3 DNA follows: TGTGCCTCCCAACCCCCCAGCTCCTACGAGCAGTACTTC.

This clonotype was seen only a few times. This chain joins TRBV5-6 and TRBJ1-5; no clear D. The CDR3 length is 12 residues. Germline assignment: CDR1 SGHDT and CDR2 YYEEEE. Trimming removed 0 bases from V and 7 bases from J, with 5 bases in between. The CDR3 protein is CASSLGRQPQHF. The CDR3, as DNA: TGTGCCAGCAGCTTGGGACGGCAGCCCCAGCATTTT.

The sample holds a few counts of this clonotype. This sequence joins TRBV29-1 and TRBJ1-2, with a possible D match to TRBD1 (5 bases). V lost 2 bases and J 2 bases, leaving 6 bases between the germline ends. The CDR3 covers 12 residues. CDR1 is SQVTM, CDR2 ANQGSEA, per germline. This CDR3 is CSVETGNYGYTF. The CDR3 DNA sequence: TGCAGCGTTGAAACAGGAAACTATGGCTACACCTTC. The full variable domain, with the rest looked up from reference TRBV29-1 and TRBJ1-2, is SAVISQKPSRDICQRGTSLTIQCQVDSQVTMMFWYRQQPGQSLTLIATANQGSEATYESGFVIDKFPISRPNLTFSTLTVSNMSPEDSSIYLCSVETGNYGYTFGSGTRLTVV.

The chain combines TRBV27 with TRBJ2-7; 12 bases map to TRBD2. Trimming removed 4 bases from V and 3 bases from J; junction bases left unmatched: 7. The CDR3 contains 16 residues. CDR1 and CDR2 from the germline V gene are MNHEY and SMNVEV (reference sequence). The CDR3 reads CASSSLLAGGYYEQYF. CDR3 DNA: TGTGCCAGCAGTTCCCTACTAGCGGGAGGCTACTACGAGCAGTACTTC.

This clonotype was observed a handful of times. This chain connects TRBV5-5 to TRBJ2-2, with D unclear. This CDR3 contains 16 residues. Deletions cut 0 bases from V and 0 bases from J, with 9 bases between. Germline V gene data show CDR1 as SGHKS and CDR2 as YYEKEE (reference sequence). The CDR3 spells CASSLGQDPNTGELFF. The CDR3 nucleotides are TGTGCCAGCAGCTTGGGGCAGGACCCGAACACCGGGGAGCTGTTTTTT.

This rearrangement joins TRBV6-5 to TRBJ2-3, with TRBD2 identical over 10 bases. The CDR3 has 16 residues. J lost 4 bases, V lost 6 bases, and 10 bases had no gene match. Germline V gene data show CDR1 as MNHEY and CDR2 as SVGAGI. CDR3 region: CASRAALAGEPDTQYF. The CDR3 region has the DNA TGTGCCAGCAGAGCGGCCCTAGCGGGAGAACCAGATACGCAGTATTTT.

V gene TRBV10-2 combines with J gene TRBJ1-5; TRBD1 might be the D (5 bases). Germline V gene lookup returns CDR1 WSHSY and CDR2 SAAADI. The CDR3 is 15 amino acids. Trimming left V 3 bases short and J 2 bases short, with 11 bases between. The CDR3 region is CASSEGQGGNQPQHF. CDR3 DNA sequence: TGCGCCAGCAGTGAAGGGCAGGGCGGCAATCAGCCCCAGCATTTT.

In this sample, this clonotype turned up a few times. The gene calls are TRBV2 and TRBJ1-1, with D perhaps TRBD1 (6 bases). CDR1 is SNHLY, CDR2 FYNNEI, per germline. Trimming cost V 8 bases and J 0 bases, with 13 bases left between them. There are 14 residues in the CDR3. The CDR3: CASGGHRMNTEAFF. CDR3 coding DNA: TGTGCCAGCGGGGGACATCGCATGAACACTGAAGCTTTCTTT.

J is TRBJ2-7 and V is TRBV2; D might be TRBD1 or TRBD2, each matching 6 bases. Trimming cost V 6 bases and J 2 bases, with 17 bases left between them. The CDR3 totals 15 residues. Germline CDR1 reads SNHLY; CDR2 reads FYNNEI. The CDR3 sequence is CASSLEGGPPYEQYF. CDR3 bases: TGTGCCAGCAGCCTCGAGGGGGGACCCCCCTACGAGCAGTACTTC.

This clonotype was seen a few times. The V and J genes are TRBV2 and TRBJ2-7; D possibly corresponds to TRBD2 (6 bases). The CDR3 is 16 amino acids. Germline CDR1 and CDR2: SNHLY and FYNNEI. V was pared by 4 bases and J by 0 bases, with 16 bases between. This CDR3 reads CASSVEGARSSYEQYF. For the CDR3, the DNA is TGTGCCAGCAGTGTGGAGGGCGCTCGGAGCTCCTACGAGCAGTACTTC.

The chain uses TRBV28 and TRBJ1-3; D might be TRBD1 (6 bases). CDR1 and CDR2 from the germline V gene are MDHEN and SYDVKM. The CDR3 extends over 16 amino acids. V gave up 3 bases and J gave up 2 bases, with 14 bases separating them. CDR3 protein: CASSFVRGATGNTIYF. The CDR3 DNA reads as TGTGCCAGCAGTTTCGTCCGGGGGGCGACTGGAAACACCATATATTTT.

The V call is TRBV12-3 or TRBV12-4, the J call TRBJ1-2; D gene uncertain. Trimming removed 8 bases from V and 8 bases from J, with 12 bases in between. CDR3 length equals 11 residues. CDR3 protein: CASGWATGYTF. DNA of the CDR3: TGTGCCAGCGGATGGGCTACGGGCTACACCTTC.

The chain has TRBV12-3 or TRBV12-4 and TRBJ2-7; 8 bases match TRBD2. The CDR3 sequence is 14 residues long. With V trimmed by 6 bases and J by 5 bases, 9 bases remained unmatched. In DNA, the CDR3 is TGTGCCAGCAGGATGAGCGGGAGAATAGACGAGCAGTACTTC. Protein sequence: CASRMSGRIDEQYF.

This chain uses TRBV7-2 with TRBJ1-1; 7 nucleotides agree with TRBD1. CDR1 is SGHTA, CDR2 FQGNSA, per germline. This CDR3 is built from 15 residues. V was clipped by 5 bases and J by 1 base; unmatched bases: 7. The CDR3 region has the DNA TGTGCCAGCAGCACCACGGGACAGTCGAACACTGAAGCTTTCTTT. This translates into CASSTTGQSNTEAFF. The variable domain in full, completed from reference TRBV7-2 and TRBJ1-1, reads GAGVSQSPSNKVTEKGKDVELRCDPISGHTALYWYRQSLGQGLEFLIYFQGNSAPDKSGLPSDRFSAERTGGSVSTLTIQRTQQEDSAVYLCASSTTGQSNTEAFFGQGTRLTVV.

This clonotype has a handful of counts. The chain is built from TRBV7-9 and TRBJ2-1, with 10 bases matching TRBD2. Trimming took 7 bases from V and 6 from J; bases not matched to a gene: 12. Germline lookup yields CDR1 SEHNR and CDR2 FQNEAQ (reference sequence). CDR3 length: 16 residues. Here the CDR3 DNA reads TGTGCCAGCAACAAGAGCGGGAGGGCCTTGGTCAATGAGCAGTTCTTC. This encodes CASNKSGRALVNEQFF.

A note on this clonotype: One end of the junction is discordant with germline, which a read error may explain. The V gene is TRBV18, the J gene TRBJ1-3; the D gene is possibly TRBD1 (5 bases). The CDR3 has 16 residues. Germline CDR1 is KGHSH and CDR2 is LQKENI. This CDR3 reads CASSPTTGDSGNTIYF. CDR3 nucleotide sequence: TGTGCCAGTTCACCAACAACGGGGGACTCTGGAAACACCATATATTTT.

The chain joins TRBV20-1 to TRBJ2-7; 9 nucleotides line up with TRBD1. The V gene end was trimmed by 4 bases and the J gene end by 5 bases; junction bases not matched to a gene: 15. This CDR3 region has 16 residues. Looked up from germline, CDR1 is DFQATT and CDR2 is SNEGSKA (reference sequence). CDR3 bases: TGCAGTGCTATTGGGAACCGGGACAGGGTCTTTGACGAGCAGTACTTC. As protein: CSAIGNRDRVFDEQYF.